This TCR beta chain was observed in a study of OX40 agonist ivuxolimab in advanced cancers. The data were produced by immunoSEQ multiplex PCR, yet TCRdb's version contains in-frame clones alone and is incomplete. The sample gives about 64,000 clones, approximately 90% of which show up once; roughly 0.67% is in the top ten. The germline gives CDR1 MNHEY, CDR2 SVGAGI. Trimming removed 8 bases from V and 8 bases from J; junction bases left unmatched: 4. The CDR3 loop spans 14 amino acids. Specimen: CD4+ or CD8+ T cells sorted from blood, collected in a trial of the OX40 agonist ivuxolimab. This TCR was sampled from an adult with an advanced solid tumor such as melanoma, head and neck, liver or kidney cancer. The genes are TRBV6-5 and TRBJ2-1; 15 bases line up with TRBD2. As DNA, the CDR3 is TGTGCCAGCGGACTAGCGGGAGGGGTGGATGAGCAGTTCTTC. Translation gives CASGLAGGVDEQFF.